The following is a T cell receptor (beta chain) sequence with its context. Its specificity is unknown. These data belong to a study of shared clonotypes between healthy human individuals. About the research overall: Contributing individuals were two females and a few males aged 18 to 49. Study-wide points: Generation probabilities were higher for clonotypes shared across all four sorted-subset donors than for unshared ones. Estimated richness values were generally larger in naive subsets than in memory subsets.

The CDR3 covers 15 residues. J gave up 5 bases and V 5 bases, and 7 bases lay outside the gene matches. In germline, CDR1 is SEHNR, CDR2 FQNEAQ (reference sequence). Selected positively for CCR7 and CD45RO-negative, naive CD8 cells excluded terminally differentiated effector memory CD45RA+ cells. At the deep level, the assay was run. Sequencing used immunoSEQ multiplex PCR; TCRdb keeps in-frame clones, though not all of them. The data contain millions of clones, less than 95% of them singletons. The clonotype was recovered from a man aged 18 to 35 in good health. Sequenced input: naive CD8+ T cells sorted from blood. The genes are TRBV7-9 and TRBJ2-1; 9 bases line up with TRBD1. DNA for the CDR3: TGTGCCAGCAGCCAAGGACAGGGGAGGGACAATGAGCAGTTCTTC. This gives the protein CASSQGQGRDNEQFF.